These 24 T cell receptor beta chains were sequenced from one sample in a study of blood T cell repertoires in COVID-19. Produced via immunoSEQ multiplex PCR; TCRdb's table is partial and in-frame only. The sample contains 350,000 to 500,000 clones, approximately 90% of which appear only once. Sequencing was performed on PBMCs or T cells enriched from blood (not recorded which). The receptors stem from a woman aged 18-29 years who had been exposed to COVID-19.

The chain joins TRBV6-9 to TRBJ2-7; 9 nucleotides line up with TRBD1. The trim removed 1 base at V and 4 bases at J, leaving 5 bases unmatched. The germline gives CDR1 MNHGY, CDR2 SVAAGI. This CDR3 spans 15 amino acids. DNA for the CDR3: TGTGCCAGCAGTTATTTGGAGACAGGGGGATACGAGCAGTACTTC. Protein sequence: CASSYLETGGYEQYF.

The genes are TRBV19 and TRBJ1-1; no reliable D call. This CDR3 region has 14 residues. V lost 3 bases, J lost 1 base, and 9 bases lay in between. Germline loops: CDR1 LNHDA, CDR2 SQIVND (reference sequence). The CDR3 protein is CASSIWSGNTEAFF. DNA for the CDR3: TGTGCCAGTAGTATTTGGTCAGGGAACACTGAAGCTTTCTTT.

The chain carries TRBV7-2 and TRBJ1-4; 8 bases agree with TRBD1. CDR3 length: 21 amino acids. The germline CDR1 and CDR2 sequences are SGHTA and FQGNSA. Trimming at V came to 0 bases and at J to 6 bases, leaving 21 bases not matched to a gene. The CDR3 sequence is CASSLAPALGQGARFDEKLFF. The CDR3 coding sequence is TGTGCCAGCAGCTTAGCGCCCGCCTTGGGGCAGGGGGCGAGATTTGATGAAAAACTGTTTTTT. Full variable domain (missing parts from reference TRBV7-2 and TRBJ1-4): GAGVSQSPSNKVTEKGKDVELRCDPISGHTALYWYRQSLGQGLEFLIYFQGNSAPDKSGLPSDRFSAERTGGSVSTLTIQRTQQEDSAVYLCASSLAPALGQGARFDEKLFFGSGTQLSVL.

About this clone: At the DNA level, this CDR3 is encoded by other sequences in the same sample as well. The chain combines TRBV5-1 with TRBJ2-2; D remains ambiguous. The germline V gene has CDR1 SGHRS and CDR2 YFSETQ. V lost 4 bases to trimming and J lost 2 bases, with 6 bases between them. The CDR3 sequence is 13 residues long. The CDR3 coding sequence is TGCGCCAGCAGCCCTTCCAACACCGGGGAGCTGTTTTTT. It is translated as CASSPSNTGELFF. Together with reference TRBV5-1 and TRBJ2-2, the CDR3 gives the full variable domain: KAGVTQTPRYLIKTRGQQVTLSCSPISGHRSVSWYQQTPGQGLQFLFEYFSETQRNKGNFPGRFSGRQFSNSRSEMNVSTLELGDSALYLCASSPSNTGELFFGEGSRLTVL.

The V call is TRBV15, the J call TRBJ2-7, with TRBD1 matching 7 bases. The CDR3 has 14 residues. V shed 0 bases and J 4 bases; nucleotides not matched to a gene: 3. From germline, CDR1 is LNHNV and CDR2 YYDKDF (reference sequence). CDR3 sequence: CATSRDPTGYEQYF. CDR3 nucleotides: TGTGCCACCAGCAGAGACCCGACAGGGTACGAGCAGTACTTC.

The rearrangement links TRBV14 to TRBJ1-2; D possibly corresponds to TRBD1 (6 bases). The CDR3 extends over 19 amino acids. Per germline, CDR1 SGHDN and CDR2 FVKESK. V gave up 4 bases and J gave up 3 bases, with 27 bases separating them. The chain's CDR3 is CASSPLVGRGKWTDYGYTF. CDR3 nucleotide sequence: TGTGCCAGCAGCCCGCTAGTAGGTAGGGGGAAATGGACGGACTATGGCTACACCTTC.

The chain joins TRBV5-1 to TRBJ1-2, with 7 positions matching TRBD1. Germline V gene sequence: CDR1 SGHRS, CDR2 YFSETQ. The CDR3 runs to 13 residues. With 5 bases clipped from V and 6 bases from J, the junction kept 7 bases outside the gene matches. The CDR3 spells CASRGDRSDGYTF. In nucleotides, the CDR3 is TGCGCCAGCAGAGGGGACAGATCCGATGGCTACACCTTC.

The CDR3 here is CATSVTDTQYF. The CDR3 DNA reads TGTGCCACCAGTGTAACAGATACGCAGTATTTT. The V and J genes are TRBV24-1 and TRBJ2-3, with no clear D. The germline V gene encodes CDR1 KGHDR and CDR2 SFDVKD. V was clipped by 5 bases and J by 3 bases, with 2 bases between them. This CDR3 has 11 amino acids.

The chain links TRBV6-5 to TRBJ2-7; 7 bases are shared with TRBD2. V gave up 7 bases and J gave up 4 bases; unmatched junction bases: 13. The CDR3 totals 15 residues. The germline CDR1 and CDR2 sequences are MNHEY and SVGAGI. Here the CDR3 reads CASIRTWGGGYEQYF. The CDR3 DNA follows: TGTGCCAGCATCCGAACGTGGGGGGGAGGTTACGAGCAGTACTTC.

The chain employs TRBV5-6 and TRBJ2-1; TRBD2 might be the D (5 bases). The CDR3 runs to 17 residues. Germline-derived CDR1 and CDR2 are SGHDT and YYEEEE. V was cut by 4 bases and J by 2 bases, with 19 bases left in between. The CDR3 here is CASSGYEEGVPYNEQFF. DNA of the CDR3: TGTGCCAGCAGCGGCTACGAAGAGGGAGTCCCCTACAATGAGCAGTTCTTC.

V gene TRBV7-3 combines with J gene TRBJ2-1, with D possibly matching TRBD1 (6 bases). Trimming pared 8 bases from V and 9 bases from J, leaving 14 bases between. Germline values: CDR1 SGHTA, CDR2 FQGTGA. This CDR3 has 12 amino acids. The CDR3 here is CASGDLGGEQFF. The CDR3 DNA is TGTGCCAGCGGGGATCTAGGGGGTGAGCAGTTCTTC.

This sequence joins TRBV5-4 and TRBJ1-2; D call uncertain. V lost 2 bases, J lost 7 bases, and 30 bases lay in between. Germline values: CDR1 SGHNT, CDR2 YYREEE (reference sequence). CDR3 length: 19 residues. The DNA for the CDR3 is TGTGCCAGCAGCTTATACCCGCCCACATTCGCAGGATCAATGGGTGGCTACACCTTC. This encodes CASSLYPPTFAGSMGGYTF.

The gene calls are TRBV15 and TRBJ2-7, with TRBD1 identical over 8 bases. Germline V gene sequence: CDR1 LNHNV, CDR2 YYDKDF (reference sequence). The V gene end was trimmed by 1 base and the J gene end by 2 bases; junction bases not matched to a gene: 7. The CDR3 is 16 amino acids. In DNA form, the CDR3 reads TGTGCCACCAGCAGAGGCGCCGGACAGGGAACCTACGAGCAGTACTTC. Protein sequence: CATSRGAGQGTYEQYF.

This chain joins TRBV5-1 and TRBJ2-1; 12 bases match TRBD2. The junction had 6 bases not matched to a gene; V was cut back by 4 bases and J by 7 bases. Germline V lookup: CDR1 SGHRS, CDR2 YFSETQ. The CDR3 has 15 amino acids. The CDR3 nucleotides read TGCGCCAGCAGCGCCCTAGCGGGAGGGCCAAATGAGCAGTTCTTC. This sequence encodes CASSALAGGPNEQFF.

In regard to this clone: Other nucleotide sequences in the sample specify the same CDR3. V usage is TRBV4-2 and J usage is TRBJ2-7; 11 bases are shared with TRBD1. The CDR3 totals 15 residues. CDR1 and CDR2 (germline): LGHNA, YNFKEQ. V shed 3 bases, J shed 4 bases, and the junction held 5 bases outside the gene matches. The DNA for the CDR3 is TGTGCCAGCAGCCAGGGAGGGACAGGGGGGTACGAGCAGTACTTC. Translating it yields CASSQGGTGGYEQYF.

The chain uses TRBV27 and TRBJ2-3; no definite D call. The CDR3 covers 13 residues. The germline V and J ends were trimmed by 4 bases and 2 bases, with 7 bases remaining between them. In germline, CDR1 is MNHEY, CDR2 SMNVEV (reference sequence). CDR3 sequence: CASSSSNTDTQYF. DNA for the CDR3: TGTGCCAGCAGTTCATCCAACACAGATACGCAGTATTTT.

The CDR3 DNA reads as TGTGCCAGCAGTGATTCGACAGGCTCCTACAATGAGCAGTTCTTC. Translated: CASSDSTGSYNEQFF. This chain links TRBV25-1 with TRBJ2-1, with D possibly being TRBD1 (6 bases). In germline, CDR1 is MGHDK, CDR2 SYGVNS. Trimming shortened V by 3 bases and J by 0 bases, and 9 bases separated the two germline ends. The CDR3 runs 15 residues.

This chain uses TRBV11-2 with TRBJ2-1; TRBD2 agrees at 8 bases. CDR3 length: 16 residues. Germline values: CDR1 SGHAT, CDR2 FQNNGV. V lost 1 base and J lost 5; bases outside the gene matches: 7. The CDR3 DNA reads TGTGCCAGCAGCTTAGCGACTACTAGCGGAAACAATGAGCAGTTCTTC. Translated: CASSLATTSGNNEQFF.

The table lists this clone with a few counts. In nucleotides, the CDR3 is TGTGCCAGCAGGGTAACTACGGGGGCCTACGAGCAGTACTTC. Translating gives CASRVTTGAYEQYF. The chain couples TRBV4-2 to TRBJ2-7, with D possibly TRBD2 on 6 matching bases. The V and J ends lost 6 bases and 2 bases respectively, with 14 bases between them. The CDR3 loop spans 14 amino acids. Germline lookup yields CDR1 LGHNA and CDR2 YNFKEQ.

This chain joins TRBV6-2 or TRBV6-3 and TRBJ1-1; perhaps TRBD1 as D (5 bases). V was trimmed by 2 bases and J by 4 bases, leaving 11 bases between them. Germline CDR1 and CDR2: MNHEY and SVGEGT. CDR3 length: 14 amino acids. In nucleotides, the CDR3 is TGTGCCAGCAGTTACCCACAGGAAGGCACTGAAGCTTTCTTT. Translation: CASSYPQEGTEAFF.

In its sample, this clone was seen once. Other DNA sequences in the same sample also yield this CDR3. This chain uses TRBV3-1 (or the pseudogene TRBV3-2) with TRBJ1-2; D remains unclear. The CDR3 runs to 12 residues. Per germline, CDR1 LGHDT and CDR2 YNNKEL (reference sequence). V was clipped by 7 bases and J by 1 base, with 7 bases between them. CDR3 region: CASTGGNYGYTF. The DNA of the CDR3 is TGTGCCAGCACCGGAGGTAACTATGGCTACACCTTC.

J is TRBJ2-1 and V is TRBV4-1; 7 positions agree with TRBD2. Germline CDR1 MGHRA, CDR2 YSYEKL. J was trimmed by 3 bases and V by 1 base; bases with no gene match: 0. The CDR3 is 14 amino acids. The CDR3 DNA follows: TGCGCCAGCAGCCAAGCGGGAGGCTACAATGAGCAGTTCTTC. Its translation: CASSQAGGYNEQFF.

The sample holds one count of this clone. The chain combines TRBV15 with TRBJ1-1; TRBD1 matches 7 bases. The CDR3 is 14 residues long. In germline, CDR1 is LNHNV, CDR2 YYDKDF (reference sequence). The J segment lost 3 bases and the V segment lost 5 bases, leaving 6 bases of the junction unmatched. CDR3 bases: TGTGCCACCAGCCCTGACAGGGTATACACTGAAGCTTTCTTT. Protein: CATSPDRVYTEAFF.

This chain joins TRBV29-1 and TRBJ2-2; 8 positions agree with TRBD2. CDR1 SQVTM and CDR2 ANQGSEA come from the germline V gene. The CDR3 covers 13 residues. V lost 3 bases, J lost 3 bases, and 0 bases stayed unmatched. The CDR3 sequence is CSVERGDTGELFF. The CDR3 region has the DNA TGCAGCGTTGAGCGGGGGGACACCGGGGAGCTGTTTTTT.